Following are 22 T cell receptor beta chains from one sample sequenced in a study of control samples from healthy donors and cancer patients. Libraries were prepared by immunoSEQ multiplex PCR; TCRdb keeps only in-frame clonotypes and omits some of them. This table has 150,000 to 190,000 clones, 93% appearing once. The source material was blood. These receptors were obtained from a man in his fifties in good health.

The J gene is TRBJ1-5, the V gene TRBV9; 8 bases are shared with TRBD1. The germline V gene has CDR1 SGDLS and CDR2 YYNGEE. The CDR3 covers 16 residues. V trimming: 3 bases; J trimming: 5 bases; junction bases outside the gene matches: 10. Here the CDR3 reads CASSEHDRGGYQPQHF. The CDR3 DNA reads as TGTGCCAGCAGCGAACACGACAGGGGAGGATATCAGCCCCAGCATTTT.

This clone was counted a single time. The CDR3 here is CASSQELPGDQNIQYF. In nucleotides, the CDR3 is TGCGCCAGCAGCCAAGAACTTCCCGGGGATCAAAACATTCAGTACTTC. The rearrangement joins TRBV4-1 to TRBJ2-4; a possible D gene is TRBD2 (5 bases). V was clipped by 0 bases and J by 5 bases, with 14 bases between them. In germline, CDR1 is MGHRA, CDR2 YSYEKL. This CDR3 contains 16 residues.

The chain carries TRBV7-6 and TRBJ2-5; 7 bases map to TRBD1. V was clipped by 3 bases and J by 1 base; unmatched bases: 5. This CDR3 contains 15 residues. The germline CDR1 and CDR2 sequences are SGHVS and FNYEAQ. The CDR3 DNA is TGTGCCAGCAGCTTGATGGGACAGCCCCAAGAGACCCAGTACTTC. This sequence encodes CASSLMGQPQETQYF.

This chain joins TRBV18 and TRBJ2-1, with 8 bases that match TRBD2. The CDR3 loop spans 12 amino acids. Trimming removed 3 bases from V and 8 bases from J; junction bases left unmatched: 0. The germline V gene has CDR1 KGHSH and CDR2 LQKENI. This chain's CDR3 is CASSPTSDEQFF. In nucleotides, the CDR3 is TGTGCCAGCTCACCGACTAGCGATGAGCAGTTCTTC.

The rearrangement links TRBV6-5 to TRBJ2-4; D might be TRBD2 (6 bases). The CDR3 is 14 residues long. The V end lost 6 bases, the J end lost 3 bases, and 12 bases lay between the germline ends. Germline V lookup: CDR1 MNHEY, CDR2 SVGAGI. CDR3 sequence reads: CASRRGLGKNIQYF. CDR3 in DNA: TGTGCCAGCAGGCGGGGTCTGGGCAAAAACATTCAGTACTTC.

The rearrangement uses TRBV13 and TRBJ2-7; 7 nucleotides match TRBD1. Trimming at V came to 4 bases and at J to 0 bases, leaving 3 bases not matched to a gene. The germline V gene encodes CDR1 PRHDT and CDR2 FYEKMQ (reference sequence). The CDR3 is made up of 14 amino acids. CDR3 sequence reads: CASSYRDSSYEQYF. The CDR3 coding sequence is TGTGCCAGCAGCTACCGGGACAGCTCCTACGAGCAGTACTTC.

The chain is built from TRBV5-5 and TRBJ2-1, with TRBD1 identical over 7 bases. The CDR3 is 13 residues long. Per the germline V gene, CDR1 is SGHKS and CDR2 is YYEKEE (reference sequence). V shed 4 bases, J shed 7 bases, and the junction held 5 bases outside the gene matches. This CDR3 reads CASSIGTVNEQFF. CDR3 DNA sequence: TGTGCCAGCAGCATCGGGACAGTAAATGAGCAGTTCTTC.

V usage is TRBV18 and J usage is TRBJ2-2, with D maybe TRBD1 (5 bases). This CDR3 has 12 residues. Germline V lookup: CDR1 KGHSH, CDR2 LQKENI. Trimming removed 1 base from V and 10 bases from J, with 7 bases in between. CDR3 protein: CASSPRGEELFF. CDR3 bases: TGTGCCAGCTCACCACGGGGCGAGGAGCTGTTTTTT. The variable domain in full, completed from reference TRBV18 and TRBJ2-2, reads NAGVMQNPRHLVRRRGQEARLRCSPMKGHSHVYWYRQLPEEGLKFMVYLQKENIIDESGMPKERFSAEFPKEGPSILRIQQVVRGDSAAYFCASSPRGEELFFGEGSRLTVL.

The V call is TRBV24-1, the J call TRBJ2-1, with 9 bases lining up with TRBD2. The CDR3 length is 14 residues. The V and J ends lost 5 bases and 8 bases, in that order; junction bases with no gene match: 6. The V gene's germline CDR1 is KGHDR and CDR2 SFDVKD. DNA for the CDR3: TGTGCCACCAGTGTTACTAGCGGGTCATATGAGCAGTTCTTC. Protein product: CATSVTSGSYEQFF.

V gene TRBV7-9 combines with J gene TRBJ2-3; TRBD1 matches at 10 bases. V lost 2 bases to trimming and J lost 6 bases; unmatched junction nucleotides: 5. Germline-derived CDR1 and CDR2 are SEHNR and FQNEAQ (reference sequence). The CDR3 contains 15 residues. CDR3 sequence reads: CASSLRTGGEDTQYF. Written as DNA, the CDR3 is TGTGCCAGCAGCTTAAGGACAGGGGGGGAGGATACGCAGTATTTT.

V usage is TRBV2 and J usage is TRBJ2-1; 8 nucleotides match TRBD2. The V and J ends lost 6 bases and 6 bases, in that order; junction bases with no gene match: 10. Looked up from germline, CDR1 is SNHLY and CDR2 is FYNNEI. The CDR3 is made up of 15 amino acids. The CDR3 loop is CASRPQAGASNEQFF. The CDR3 nucleotides are TGTGCCAGCAGGCCCCAAGCGGGAGCTAGCAATGAGCAGTTCTTC. Full variable domain (rest looked up from reference TRBV2 and TRBJ2-1): EPEVTQTPSHQVTQMGQEVILRCVPISNHLYFYWYRQILGQKVEFLVSFYNNEISEKSEIFDDQFSVERPDGSNFTLKIRSTKLEDSAMYFCASRPQAGASNEQFFGPGTRLTVL.

This rearrangement joins TRBV9 to TRBJ2-1; D is unclear. This CDR3 contains 13 residues. The germline V and J ends were trimmed by 4 bases and 12 bases, with 17 bases remaining between them. Germline V gene data show CDR1 as SGDLS and CDR2 as YYNGEE. The CDR3 loop reads CASSPREGLGQFF. DNA of the CDR3: TGTGCCAGCAGCCCCCGAGAAGGGCTCGGGCAGTTCTTC.

The chain employs TRBV28 and TRBJ2-3; 7 bases are shared with TRBD1. Germline assignment: CDR1 MDHEN and CDR2 SYDVKM. V was clipped by 4 bases and J by 6 bases; unmatched bases: 13. The CDR3 runs to 16 residues. Here the CDR3 DNA reads TGTGCCAGCAGTTACATGCAGGGGGATCGTCGGGATACGCAGTATTTT. It translates to CASSYMQGDRRDTQYF.

V is TRBV29-1 and J is TRBJ1-1, with a tentative D call TRBD1 (5 bases). Trimming left V 6 bases short and J 4 bases short, with 15 bases between. Germline V lookup: CDR1 SQVTM, CDR2 ANQGSEA. CDR3 length: 13 amino acids. This chain's CDR3 is CSVSKGTGTEAFF. In DNA, the CDR3 is TGCAGCGTGTCCAAGGGGACCGGCACTGAAGCTTTCTTT.

The chain combines TRBV11-2 with TRBJ2-7, with 10 positions matching TRBD1. The V segment lost 5 bases and the J segment 2 bases; nucleotides outside the gene matches: 3. The V gene's germline CDR1 is SGHAT and CDR2 FQNNGV. The CDR3 loop spans 14 amino acids. The CDR3 DNA follows: TGTGCCAGCAGCCTGGACAGGGGGACCTACGAGCAGTACTTC. This encodes CASSLDRGTYEQYF.

The chain couples TRBV11-3 to TRBJ2-5, with D perhaps matching TRBD1 or TRBD2 (5 bases each). V was clipped by 3 bases and J by 4 bases, with 12 bases between them. This CDR3 region has 14 residues. The germline CDR1 and CDR2 sequences are SGHNT and YENEEA. The CDR3 nucleotides are TGTGCCAGCAGCTTGGGTTACGGGACAGAGACCCAGTACTTC. Its translation: CASSLGYGTETQYF.

This CDR3 reads CASRNGGYRYNEQFF. As DNA, the CDR3 is TGTGCCAGTAGAAATGGGGGCTACCGTTACAATGAGCAGTTCTTC. The gene calls are TRBV19 and TRBJ2-1, with D possibly matching TRBD1 (6 bases). Between the trimmed V and J ends, which lost 6 bases and 4 bases, there was a span of 16 bases. Germline V lookup: CDR1 LNHDA, CDR2 SQIVND (reference sequence). The CDR3 extends over 15 amino acids. Based on the CDR3 plus reference TRBV19 and TRBJ2-1, the full variable domain is DGGITQSPKYLFRKEGQNVTLSCEQNLNHDAMYWYRQDPGQGLRLIYYSQIVNDFQKGDIAEGYSVSREKKESFPLTVTSAQKNPTAFYLCASRNGGYRYNEQFFGPGTRLTVL.

The genes are TRBV19 and TRBJ1-4; D perhaps matches TRBD1 (5 bases). The V and J ends lost 3 bases and 4 bases respectively, with 9 bases between them. This CDR3 contains 14 residues. CDR1 is LNHDA, CDR2 SQIVND, per germline (reference sequence). CDR3 loop: CASSIDGHNEKLFF. In DNA, the CDR3 is TGTGCCAGTAGTATCGACGGACATAATGAAAAACTGTTTTTT.

The chain couples TRBV7-9 to TRBJ2-5; D might be TRBD1 or TRBD2, each matching 5 bases. The CDR3 runs to 14 residues. V gave up 6 bases and J gave up 3 bases, with 14 bases separating them. Germline V gives CDR1 SEHNR, CDR2 FQNEAQ (reference sequence). The CDR3 DNA reads TGTGCCAGCAGTCCCGGGACCCAAAAAGAGACCCAGTACTTC. Translating gives CASSPGTQKETQYF.

The V and J genes are TRBV7-9 and TRBJ2-1; TRBD2 matches at 11 bases. Germline values: CDR1 SEHNR, CDR2 FQNEAQ (reference sequence). The ends lost 5 bases at V and 8 bases at J; junction bases unmatched: 2. The CDR3 is 13 amino acids. The CDR3 region is CASSTLAGDEQFF. CDR3 bases: TGTGCCAGCAGCACACTAGCGGGAGATGAGCAGTTCTTC.

This clone was found once. The chain links TRBV29-1 to TRBJ2-7; D gene uncertain. The CDR3 sequence is 12 residues long. Germline V gene lookup returns CDR1 SQVTM and CDR2 ANQGSEA. The V end lost 0 bases, the J end lost 4 bases, and 7 bases lay between the germline ends. The CDR3 DNA follows: TGCAGCGTTGAAGACAAGGGTTACGAGCAGTACTTC. This translates into CSVEDKGYEQYF.

V gene TRBV5-6 combines with J gene TRBJ2-2; unclear D gene. The germline V gene encodes CDR1 SGHDT and CDR2 YYEEEE. Deletions cut 4 bases from V and 7 bases from J, with 11 bases between. The CDR3 consists of 13 residues. The CDR3 loop reads CASSPTGIGELFF. The DNA of the CDR3 is TGTGCCAGCAGCCCCACGGGCATCGGGGAGCTGTTTTTT. Full variable domain (rest looked up from reference TRBV5-6 and TRBJ2-2): DAGVTQSPTHLIKTRGQQVTLRCSPKSGHDTVSWYQQALGQGPQFIFQYYEEEERQRGNFPDRFSGHQFPNYSSELNVNALLLGDSALYLCASSPTGIGELFFGEGSRLTVL.